This TCR beta chain was sequenced for a study of blood T cell repertoires in COVID-19. Study as a whole: PBMCs, B-cell-depleted T cells, or T cells provided the cDNA or gDNA that made up the material.

Method: immunoSEQ multiplex PCR; TCRdb's copy keeps in-frame clones and lacks some. The profile covers around 45,000 clones, with about 90% appearing a single time and 10% to 15% taken by the ten largest. Trimming took 1 base from V and 2 from J, leaving 15 bases between them. This CDR3 has 16 amino acids. The germline CDR1 and CDR2 sequences are LGHDT and YNNKEL (reference sequence). The V and J genes are TRBV3-1 (or the pseudogene TRBV3-2) and TRBJ2-7; TRBD1 might be the D (5 bases). Sequenced: peripheral blood. This sequence was found in a man at least 80 years old with acute or convalescent COVID-19. The chain's CDR3 is CASSQVPPGSPYEQYF. CDR3 nucleotide sequence: TGTGCCAGCAGCCAAGTACCGCCAGGGTCCCCCTACGAGCAGTACTTC.